Below are 21 T cell receptor beta chains sequenced from a single sample in a study of PD-1 blockade in classical Hodgkin lymphoma. Method: immunoSEQ multiplex PCR; TCRdb's copy keeps in-frame clones and lacks some. This sample has approximately 21,000 clones, with approximately 90% found just once. Time point reported: newly diagnosed, previously untreated cHL patient sample. By magnetic negative selection, CD4+ T cells were purified from thawed PBMCs. Sequences were obtained from CD4+ T cells from blood. Receptors were obtained from a human donor with classical Hodgkin lymphoma.

The V gene is TRBV30, the J gene TRBJ2-3, with 10 bases identical to TRBD2. Germline CDR1 and CDR2: GTSNPN and SVGIG (reference sequence). V was clipped by 0 bases and J by 6 bases; unmatched bases: 21. The CDR3 has 20 residues. CDR3 coding DNA: TGTGCCTGGAGTGTCCGGAGGATTTCGTCAGCGGGGGGGTATCTGGATACGCAGTATTTT. Residues: CAWSVRRISSAGGYLDTQYF.

The chain recombines TRBV5-6 with TRBJ1-2; D unclear. Per the germline V gene, CDR1 is SGHDT and CDR2 is YYEEEE. Trimming removed 2 bases from V and 4 bases from J, with 12 bases in between. CDR3 size: 14 residues. CDR3 sequence (DNA): TGTGCCAGCAGCTTAAGTCTACAGCTCTATGGCTACACCTTC. This encodes CASSLSLQLYGYTF.

The chain joins TRBV11-2 to TRBJ1-6; 9 nucleotides match TRBD1. V shed 5 bases, J shed 7 bases, and the junction held 9 bases outside the gene matches. The CDR3 covers 16 residues. Germline V gene sequence: CDR1 SGHAT, CDR2 FQNNGV. CDR3 sequence (DNA): TGTGCCAGCAGCAAGATACAGGGGGCAAGAAATTCACCCCTCCACTTT. Amino acids: CASSKIQGARNSPLHF.

This clone was detected only once. The junction shows a germline mismatch at one end, possibly a read error. The rearrangement links TRBV4-1 to TRBJ2-7; D not certain. The V gene's germline CDR1 is MGHRA and CDR2 YSYEKL. CDR3 size: 10 residues. The CDR3 protein is CASSHLGPLF. The DNA for the CDR3 is TGCGCCAGCAGCCACCTCGGGCCTCTCTTC.

This chain uses TRBV9 with TRBJ2-1; maybe TRBD1 (6 bases). The CDR3 has 13 residues. Germline CDR1 reads SGDLS; CDR2 reads YYNGEE. Trimming took off 3 bases at V and 7 bases at J, with 11 bases between the two ends. The CDR3 sequence is CASSEGGRNEQFF. The DNA for the CDR3 is TGTGCCAGCAGCGAAGGGGGTAGGAATGAGCAGTTCTTC.

The V gene is TRBV18, the J gene TRBJ2-3, with D unresolved. V was shortened by 4 bases and J by 0 bases, with 8 bases between the two germline ends. The CDR3 spans 14 residues. Per the germline V gene, CDR1 is KGHSH and CDR2 is LQKENI. CDR3: CASSLLPSTDTQYF. CDR3 in DNA: TGTGCCAGCTCACTATTACCTAGCACAGATACGCAGTATTTT.

The chain links TRBV5-1 to TRBJ2-2; D is undetermined. The CDR3 loop spans 12 amino acids. V lost 7 bases to trimming and J lost 6 bases, with 10 bases between them. Looked up from germline, CDR1 is SGHRS and CDR2 is YFSETQ. CDR3 bases: TGCGCCAGCCATGAAGGGCCCGGGGAGCTGTTTTTT. Its translation is CASHEGPGELFF.

The chain combines TRBV9 with TRBJ1-6; D unresolved. Per germline, CDR1 SGDLS and CDR2 YYNGEE. The CDR3 contains 13 residues. V was trimmed by 2 bases and J by 14 bases, leaving 14 bases between them. The CDR3 DNA sequence: TGTGCCAGCAGCGTTAGTCCGGGCTGGACCCTCCACTTT. Encoded protein: CASSVSPGWTLHF.

CDR3 sequence reads: CASKFPGSNTEAFF. CDR3 sequence (DNA): TGTGCCAGTAAATTCCCGGGTTCGAACACTGAAGCTTTCTTT. V is TRBV6-1 and J is TRBJ1-1, with D hard to call. CDR1 and CDR2 (germline): MNHNS, SASEGT. This CDR3 contains 14 residues. The V gene lost 9 bases and the J gene lost 1 base, with 15 bases spanning the gap.

The rearrangement uses TRBV15 and TRBJ2-7; D is perhaps TRBD2 (5 bases). The germline V gene encodes CDR1 LNHNV and CDR2 YYDKDF (reference sequence). The CDR3 sequence is 14 residues long. V dropped 8 bases and J dropped 0 bases, with 14 bases sitting between them. CDR3 sequence reads: CATAATGSSYEQYF. Written as DNA, the CDR3 is TGTGCCACCGCAGCAACGGGGAGCTCCTACGAGCAGTACTTC.

This clone was observed a handful of times. The J gene is TRBJ1-1, the V gene TRBV29-1; the match to TRBD1 covers 8 bases. Germline assignment: CDR1 SQVTM and CDR2 ANQGSEA. This CDR3 comprises 14 residues. V trimming: 6 bases; J trimming: 1 base; junction bases outside the gene matches: 7. CDR3 loop: CSVVNRGRNTEAFF. The CDR3 DNA is TGCAGCGTGGTCAACAGGGGGAGGAACACTGAAGCTTTCTTT.

CDR3 residues: CASSIPYPGPNYGYTF. The CDR3 DNA sequence: TGTGCCAGTAGTATCCCCTATCCGGGCCCTAACTATGGCTACACCTTC. The chain carries TRBV19 and TRBJ1-2; D ambiguous. This CDR3 comprises 16 residues. Germline CDR1 and CDR2: LNHDA and SQIVND (reference sequence). V lost 3 bases to trimming and J lost 0 bases, with 14 bases between them.

The chain couples TRBV5-1 to TRBJ2-5; 9 bases align to TRBD1. Trimming took 0 bases from V and 3 from J; bases not matched to a gene: 6. The V gene's germline CDR1 is SGHRS and CDR2 YFSETQ. The CDR3 spans 16 residues. CDR3 nucleotide sequence: TGCGCCAGCAGCTTGGGACAGGGGGTCGGGGAAGAGACCCAGTACTTC. This gives the protein CASSLGQGVGEETQYF.

The rearrangement uses TRBV7-9 and TRBJ1-1; 7 positions agree with TRBD1. The CDR3 consists of 18 residues. Germline CDR1 and CDR2: SEHNR and FQNEAQ (reference sequence). V was pared by 1 base and J by 1 base, with 12 bases of the junction left unmatched. The CDR3 coding sequence is TGTGCCAGCAGCTTAGTCAGGGTAGGGGGCCGGGGGAACACTGAAGCTTTCTTT. It translates to CASSLVRVGGRGNTEAFF.

The chain joins TRBV28 to TRBJ1-1; possible D gene TRBD1, 5 bases. Per germline, CDR1 MDHEN and CDR2 SYDVKM. The CDR3 consists of 16 residues. The V end was cut by 8 bases, the J end by 1 base, with 20 bases between. The CDR3 region is CASGNSLGVGNTEAFF. As DNA, the CDR3 is TGTGCCAGCGGGAATTCCTTAGGGGTAGGGAACACTGAAGCTTTCTTT.

The rearrangement links TRBV15 to TRBJ2-7; D is unresolved. This CDR3 contains 14 residues. The V and J ends lost 0 bases and 5 bases respectively, with 11 bases between them. CDR1 LNHNV and CDR2 YYDKDF come from the germline V gene (reference sequence). As DNA, the CDR3 is TGTGCCACCAGCAGAGATGCCATCCCCGACGAGCAGTACTTC. Its translation is CATSRDAIPDEQYF.

The V call is TRBV5-6, the J call TRBJ2-2, with TRBD1 matching over 7 bases. This CDR3 region has 18 residues. V gave up 2 bases and J gave up 1 base; unmatched junction bases: 11. Germline V gives CDR1 SGHDT, CDR2 YYEEEE. CDR3 region: CASSFDSLRQGNTGELFF. CDR3 nucleotides: TGTGCCAGCAGCTTTGACTCCCTTAGACAGGGGAACACCGGGGAGCTGTTTTTT.

This chain links TRBV28 with TRBJ2-7, with D perhaps matching TRBD2 (5 bases). The CDR3 totals 15 residues. Trimming removed 4 bases from V and 5 bases from J, with 18 bases in between. Germline-derived CDR1 and CDR2 are MDHEN and SYDVKM. CDR3 loop: CASSSTGGLGNEQYF. The CDR3 DNA is TGTGCCAGCAGTTCCACGGGCGGGTTAGGGAACGAGCAGTACTTC.

The chain couples TRBV4-1 to TRBJ2-3, with 8 bases fitting TRBD1. This CDR3 contains 16 residues. After removal of 1 base from V and 3 bases from J, the junction contained 6 bases not matched to a gene. Germline-derived CDR1 and CDR2 are MGHRA and YSYEKL. As DNA, the CDR3 is TGCGCCAGCAGCCAAGGGTCAGGGGGCTTGACAGATACGCAGTATTTT. It yields the protein CASSQGSGGLTDTQYF.

This chain links TRBV5-6 with TRBJ2-5; the match to TRBD1 covers 9 bases. Per germline, CDR1 SGHDT and CDR2 YYEEEE. The CDR3 consists of 16 residues. The V gene end was trimmed by 4 bases and the J gene end by 4 bases; junction bases not matched to a gene: 11. CDR3 coding DNA: TGTGCCAGCAGCACCGCCCCCGGACAGGGGATAGAGACCCAGTACTTC. Translated: CASSTAPGQGIETQYF.

V and J are TRBV4-3 and TRBJ1-4; 8 bases line up with TRBD1. There are 16 residues in the CDR3. CDR1 is LGHNA and CDR2 is YSLEER in the germline V gene. J gave up 8 bases and V 4 bases, and 12 bases lay outside the gene matches. The CDR3 bases are TGCGCCAGCAGCCCCCGGACAGGGAGTCATCAGGAAAAACTGTTTTTT. This gives the protein CASSPRTGSHQEKLFF.